The TCR beta chain under discussion was sequenced for a study of identical twins (dated by TCRdb to about 2016). About the investigation overall: To test whether fetal clonotypes persist, this study deep-sequenced TCR alpha and beta repertoires from monozygotic twins, from unrelated adults of various ages, and from cord blood. To rule out contamination, the twin experiments were replicated at different times with different library preparation protocols. Results and caveats for the whole study, not just this receptor: Abundant cord blood beta clonotypes carried fewer insertions; young adult naive repertoires showed a weaker similar trend, while memory repertoires showed none. In beta out-of-frame sequences, excess twin sharing was weaker, because having fewer shared sequences lowered the signal-to-noise ratio. Out-of-frame TCR alpha sequences shared between twins showed an excess of low generation-probability sequences compared with coincidental sharing between unrelated individuals. Invariant T cells such as MAIT and iNKT could partly confound zero-insertion analyses, though diverse VJ usage argued against this for most clonotypes. In monozygotic twins, recombination models systematically underestimated out-of-frame TCR alpha sharing, but the models matched the sharing seen between unrelated individuals. Because the same donors could not be followed over many years, conclusions were based on cross-sectional statistical analysis.

V has 0 bases trimmed and J has 2 bases trimmed; junction bases matching no gene number 4. The CDR3 measures 16 amino acids from cysteine to phenylalanine. Here the CDR3 DNA is all that survives: 48 bases in frame from base 1. From the germline V gene, CDR1 is SGHTA and CDR2 is FQGTGA. This clonotype has at least ten counts. It lacks a known antigen. Nothing much larger sits one base from this clone, and base qualities are not available. Every donor was a healthy Caucasian. Miltenyi CD45RO+ enrichment and human naive T-cell isolation kits were used to isolate memory (CD45RO+) and naive T cells from PBMC. The library was built by means of 5' RACE. Sequencing relied on an Illumina HiSeq 2000. Template switching added a universal primer binding site, and the final cDNA carried a unique molecular identifier that allowed TCR cDNA molecules to be counted accurately. Specific primers in the conserved constant-segment region were used to synthesize first-strand cDNA for the TCR alpha and beta chains. To control for contamination, every cDNA library carried two barcodes: a SMART-Mk sample barcode plus Illumina barcodes. TruSeq adapter sequences along with Illumina sample barcodes were introduced in two successive PCR steps. Sequencing of the TCR alpha and beta cDNA libraries was done on the Illumina HiSeq platform using custom primers. Regarding the original processing steps: MiGEC was used to process raw reads and extract unique molecular identifiers, and MiXCR was used to find CDR3 positions. For each individual, recombination models were inferred using an EM algorithm with the repgenHMM and IGoR tools. The analysis of shared clonotypes was done with the tcR package in R, with sharing normalized by the product of cloneset sizes. To study raw recombination free of thymic and clonal selection effects, out-of-frame nonproductive sequences were analyzed. Using fastp at Q25 and MiXCR, TCRdb reprocessed the public reads and kept productive beta chains. Identical CDR3 proteins give one entry, which carries the most common genes and DNA. These V and J calls rely on TCRdb rather than the paper's analysis. The sample table contains hundreds of thousands of distinct CDR3 sequences; only one count was recorded for less than 10% of them. Over 4.5% of the sample is held by the ten biggest clonotypes.

The sequence derives from a woman aged 18-30 years in good health. This receptor chain uses TRBV7-3 and TRBJ2-3; TRBD2 agrees with 8 junctional bases. The sequenced material came from memory (CD45RO+) T cells sorted from blood. The sample's cell subset or site, from its label and the paper: CD45RO+ enriched T cells. DNA sequence: TGTGCCAGCAGCTTAACGGCGGGGGGTTACACAGATACGCAGTATTTT. The translation is CASSLTAGGYTDTQYF.